Sequencing of this T cell receptor (beta chain) was carried out in a study of beta chain features in type 1 diabetes. CDR1 and CDR2 (germline): SGHVS, FQNEAQ. This CDR3 is 14 amino acids long. V gave up 4 bases and J gave up 6 bases; unmatched junction bases: 9. Expressed TCRB transcripts were sequenced, since all the RNA that had been isolated was reverse transcribed. The method was immunoSEQ multiplex PCR; TCRdb's version includes in-frame clones alone and lacks a portion of them. The table shows 860,000 or so clones, with 15% to 20% occurring only once. This receptor was obtained from a woman under 30 in good health. Sequencing was carried out using naive CD4+ T cells from blood. The rearrangement joins TRBV7-8 to TRBJ2-7, with 7 bases that match TRBD1. The CDR3 DNA follows: TGTGCCAGCAGCTCGGACAGGCTTCTGAGCGAGCAGTACTTC. It yields the protein CASSSDRLLSEQYF.